This TCR beta chain was captured by sequencing in a study of T cell changes during pregnancy in multiple sclerosis. Method: immunoSEQ multiplex PCR; TCRdb's copy keeps in-frame clones and lacks some. The sample records tens of thousands of clones, more than 75% being singletons. The CDR3 runs to 15 residues. V was clipped by 6 bases and J by 0 bases, with 13 bases between them. Germline V gene data show CDR1 as KGHSH and CDR2 as LQKENI. This specimen was CD4+ T cells from peripheral blood mononuclear cells, taken in the first trimester of pregnancy. The receptor was isolated from a female donor with multiple sclerosis, enrolled in a pregnancy study. The chain carries TRBV18 and TRBJ2-3, with D perhaps matching TRBD2 (6 bases). In DNA, the CDR3 is TGTGCCAGCTCCGGGGGTTATCCTAGCACAGATACGCAGTATTTT. This sequence encodes CASSGGYPSTDTQYF.